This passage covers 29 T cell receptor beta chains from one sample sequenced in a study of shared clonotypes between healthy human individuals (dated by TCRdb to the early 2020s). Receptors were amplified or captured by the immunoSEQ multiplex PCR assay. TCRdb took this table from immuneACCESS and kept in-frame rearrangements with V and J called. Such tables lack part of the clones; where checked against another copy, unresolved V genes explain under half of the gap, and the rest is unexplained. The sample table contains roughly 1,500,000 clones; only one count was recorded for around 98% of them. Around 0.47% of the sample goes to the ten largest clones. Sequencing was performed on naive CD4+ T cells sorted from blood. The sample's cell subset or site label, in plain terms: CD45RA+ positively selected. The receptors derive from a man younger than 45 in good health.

Here the CDR3 DNA reads TGTGCCAGCAGCGTGAGCGGGAAGCGCTACGAGCAGTACTTC. The encoded protein is CASSVSGKRYEQYF. The gene calls are TRBV7-3 and TRBJ2-7; 7 nucleotides line up with TRBD2. The CDR3 contains 14 residues. The germline V gene has CDR1 SGHTA and CDR2 FQGTGA. Germline trimming cut 5 bases from V and 3 bases from J; bases unmatched to any gene: 7.

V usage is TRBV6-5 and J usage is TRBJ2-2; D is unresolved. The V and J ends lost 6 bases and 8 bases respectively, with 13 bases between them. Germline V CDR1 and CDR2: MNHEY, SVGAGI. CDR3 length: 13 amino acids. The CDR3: CASRGKIAGELFF. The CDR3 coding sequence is TGTGCCAGCAGGGGGAAAATTGCGGGGGAGCTGTTTTTT.

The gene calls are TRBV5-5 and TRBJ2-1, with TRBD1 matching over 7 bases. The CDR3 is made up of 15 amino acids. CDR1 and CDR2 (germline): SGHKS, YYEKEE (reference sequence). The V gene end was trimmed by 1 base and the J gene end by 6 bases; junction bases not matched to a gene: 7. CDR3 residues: CASSLYRGNGNEQFF. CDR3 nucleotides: TGTGCCAGCAGCTTGTACAGGGGAAACGGCAATGAGCAGTTCTTC.

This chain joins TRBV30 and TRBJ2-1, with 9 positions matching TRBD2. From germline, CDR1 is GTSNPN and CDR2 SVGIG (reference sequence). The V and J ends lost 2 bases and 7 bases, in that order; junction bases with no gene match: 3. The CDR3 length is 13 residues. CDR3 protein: CAWSSGRTNEQFF. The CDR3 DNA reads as TGTGCCTGGAGTAGCGGGAGGACGAATGAGCAGTTCTTC.

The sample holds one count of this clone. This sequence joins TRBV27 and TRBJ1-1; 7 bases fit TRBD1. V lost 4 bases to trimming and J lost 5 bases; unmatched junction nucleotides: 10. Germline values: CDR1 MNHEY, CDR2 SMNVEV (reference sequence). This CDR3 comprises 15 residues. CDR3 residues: CASSSDTGVVTEAFF. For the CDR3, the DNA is TGTGCCAGCAGTTCAGACACAGGGGTAGTGACTGAAGCTTTCTTT.

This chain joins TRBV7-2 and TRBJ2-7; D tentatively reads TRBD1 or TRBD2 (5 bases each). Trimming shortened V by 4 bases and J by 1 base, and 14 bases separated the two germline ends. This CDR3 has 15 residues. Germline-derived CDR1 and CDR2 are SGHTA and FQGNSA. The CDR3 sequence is CASSYTGPGSYEQYF. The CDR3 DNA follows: TGTGCCAGCAGCTATACGGGACCTGGGTCCTACGAGCAGTACTTC.

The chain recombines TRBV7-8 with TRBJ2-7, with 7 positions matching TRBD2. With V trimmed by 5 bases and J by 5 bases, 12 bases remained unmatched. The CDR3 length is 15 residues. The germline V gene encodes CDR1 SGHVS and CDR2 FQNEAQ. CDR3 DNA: TGTGCCAGCAGCCTTTGGGGCCGGGAGGTCCACGAGCAGTACTTC. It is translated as CASSLWGREVHEQYF.

CDR3 region: CASSPSAIGVEQYF. The CDR3 nucleotides read TGTGCCAGCAGCCCCTCAGCGATAGGGGTTGAGCAGTACTTC. V usage is TRBV9 and J usage is TRBJ2-7; D is perhaps TRBD1 (5 bases). V was clipped by 4 bases and J by 7 bases, with 18 bases between them. In germline, CDR1 is SGDLS, CDR2 YYNGEE. CDR3 size: 14 residues. Full variable domain (missing parts from reference TRBV9 and TRBJ2-7): DSGVTQTPKHLITATGQRVTLRCSPRSGDLSVYWYQQSLDQGLQFLIQYYNGEERAKGNILERFSAQQFPDLHSELNLSSLELGDSALYFCASSPSAIGVEQYFGPGTRLTVT.

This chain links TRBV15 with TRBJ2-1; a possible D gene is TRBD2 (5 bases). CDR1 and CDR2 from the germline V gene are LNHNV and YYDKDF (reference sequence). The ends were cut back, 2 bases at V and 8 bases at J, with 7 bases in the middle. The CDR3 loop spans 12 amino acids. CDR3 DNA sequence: TGTGCCACCAGCAGATTACTAGATGAGCAGTTCTTC. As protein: CATSRLLDEQFF. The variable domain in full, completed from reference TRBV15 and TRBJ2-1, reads DAMVIQNPRYQVTQFGKPVTLSCSQTLNHNVMYWYQQKSSQAPKLLFHYYDKDFNNEADTPDNFQSRRPNTSFCFLDIRSPGLGDTAMYLCATSRLLDEQFFGPGTRLTVL.

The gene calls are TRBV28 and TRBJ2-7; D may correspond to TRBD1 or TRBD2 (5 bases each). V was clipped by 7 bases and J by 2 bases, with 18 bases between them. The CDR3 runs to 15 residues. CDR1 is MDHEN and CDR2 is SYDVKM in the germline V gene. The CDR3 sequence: CASTSPGRGAYEQYF. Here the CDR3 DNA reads TGTGCCAGCACTAGTCCGGGACGGGGCGCCTACGAGCAGTACTTC.

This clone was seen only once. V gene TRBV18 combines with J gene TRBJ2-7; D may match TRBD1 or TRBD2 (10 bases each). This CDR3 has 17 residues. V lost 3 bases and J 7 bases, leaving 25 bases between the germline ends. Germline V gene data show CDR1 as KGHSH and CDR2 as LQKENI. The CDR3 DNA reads TGTGCCAGCTCACCGAAGGGACAGGGGCTAGCGGGAGTTGAGCAGTACTTC. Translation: CASSPKGQGLAGVEQYF.

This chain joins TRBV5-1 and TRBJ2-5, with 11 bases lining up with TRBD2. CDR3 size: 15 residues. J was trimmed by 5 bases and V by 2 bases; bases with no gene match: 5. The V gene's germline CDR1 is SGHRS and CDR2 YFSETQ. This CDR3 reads CASSFTSGSLETQYF. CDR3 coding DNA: TGCGCCAGCAGCTTTACTAGCGGGAGCCTCGAGACCCAGTACTTC. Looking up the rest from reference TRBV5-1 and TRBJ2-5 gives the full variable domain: KAGVTQTPRYLIKTRGQQVTLSCSPISGHRSVSWYQQTPGQGLQFLFEYFSETQRNKGNFPGRFSGRQFSNSRSEMNVSTLELGDSALYLCASSFTSGSLETQYFGPGTRLLVL.

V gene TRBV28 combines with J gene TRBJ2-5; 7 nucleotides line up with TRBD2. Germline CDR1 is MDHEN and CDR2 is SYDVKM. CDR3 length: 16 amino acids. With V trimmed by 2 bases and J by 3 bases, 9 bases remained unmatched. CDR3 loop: CASSLGRLAFKETQYF. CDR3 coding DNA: TGTGCCAGCAGTTTAGGGCGACTAGCATTTAAAGAGACCCAGTACTTC. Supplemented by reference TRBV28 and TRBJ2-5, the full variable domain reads DVKVTQSSRYLVKRTGEKVFLECVQDMDHENMFWYRQDPGLGLRLIYFSYDVKMKEKGDIPEGYSVSREKKERFSLILESASTNQTSMYLCASSLGRLAFKETQYFGPGTRLLVL.

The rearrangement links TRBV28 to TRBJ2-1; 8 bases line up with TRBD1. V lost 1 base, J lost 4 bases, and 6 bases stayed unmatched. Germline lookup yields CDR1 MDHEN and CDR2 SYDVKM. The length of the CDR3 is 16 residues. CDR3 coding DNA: TGTGCCAGCAGTTTATCCCCAGGGACAGGATACAATGAGCAGTTCTTC. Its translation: CASSLSPGTGYNEQFF.

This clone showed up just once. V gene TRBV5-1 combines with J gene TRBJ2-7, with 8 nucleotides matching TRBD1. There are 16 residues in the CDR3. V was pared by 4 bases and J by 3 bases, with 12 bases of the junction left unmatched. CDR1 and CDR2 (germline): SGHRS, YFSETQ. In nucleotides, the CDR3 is TGCGCCAGCAGCAAATACCCGGGACAGGAATACTACGAGCAGTACTTC. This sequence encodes CASSKYPGQEYYEQYF. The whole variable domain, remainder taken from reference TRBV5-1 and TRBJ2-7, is KAGVTQTPRYLIKTRGQQVTLSCSPISGHRSVSWYQQTPGQGLQFLFEYFSETQRNKGNFPGRFSGRQFSNSRSEMNVSTLELGDSALYLCASSKYPGQEYYEQYFGPGTRLTVT.

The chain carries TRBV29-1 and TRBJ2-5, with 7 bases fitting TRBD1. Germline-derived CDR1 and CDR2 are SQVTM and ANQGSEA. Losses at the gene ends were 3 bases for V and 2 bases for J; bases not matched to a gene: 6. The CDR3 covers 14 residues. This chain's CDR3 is CSVDGDRTQETQYF. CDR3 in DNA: TGCAGCGTTGATGGGGACAGAACACAAGAGACCCAGTACTTC.

The CDR3: CASSPGIRGYTF. CDR3 bases: TGTGCCAGCAGCCCGGGAATCCGGGGCTACACCTTC. The chain combines TRBV28 with TRBJ1-2, with no clear D. CDR3 length equals 12 residues. Trimming removed 6 bases from V and 8 bases from J, with 13 bases in between. Germline assignment: CDR1 MDHEN and CDR2 SYDVKM.

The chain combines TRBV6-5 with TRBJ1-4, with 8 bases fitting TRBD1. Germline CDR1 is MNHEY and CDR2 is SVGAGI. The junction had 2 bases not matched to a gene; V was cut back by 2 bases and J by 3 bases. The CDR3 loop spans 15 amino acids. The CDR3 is CASSYGQGANEKLFF. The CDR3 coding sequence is TGTGCCAGCAGTTACGGACAGGGAGCTAATGAAAAACTGTTTTTT.

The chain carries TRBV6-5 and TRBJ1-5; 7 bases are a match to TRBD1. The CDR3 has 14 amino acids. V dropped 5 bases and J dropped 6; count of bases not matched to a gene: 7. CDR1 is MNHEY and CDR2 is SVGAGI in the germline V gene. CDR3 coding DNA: TGTGCCAGCAGTCCGTTACAGGGGTTTCAGCCCCAGCATTTT. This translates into CASSPLQGFQPQHF.

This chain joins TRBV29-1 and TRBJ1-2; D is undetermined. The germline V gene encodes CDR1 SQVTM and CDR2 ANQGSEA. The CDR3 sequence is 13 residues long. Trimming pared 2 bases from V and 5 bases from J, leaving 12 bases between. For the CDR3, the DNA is TGCAGCGTTGAAAGTCGGAGTGCGTATGGCTACACCTTC. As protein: CSVESRSAYGYTF.

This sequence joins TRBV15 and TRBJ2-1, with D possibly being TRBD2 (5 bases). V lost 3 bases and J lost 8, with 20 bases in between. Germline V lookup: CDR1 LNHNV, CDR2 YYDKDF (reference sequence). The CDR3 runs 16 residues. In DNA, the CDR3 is TGTGCCACCAGCAGTGTACCTCCGGGTCGGGGAGATGAGCAGTTCTTC. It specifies CATSSVPPGRGDEQFF.

DNA of the CDR3: TGTGCCAGCAGTCGATATAGCACAGAACTAGCGGGAGGTTACTACGAGCAGTACTTC. This translates into CASSRYSTELAGGYYEQYF. The chain has TRBV7-2 and TRBJ2-7, with 12 bases lining up with TRBD2. CDR1 is SGHTA, CDR2 FQGNSA, per germline. V lost 6 bases and J lost 3; bases outside the gene matches: 18. This CDR3 contains 19 residues.

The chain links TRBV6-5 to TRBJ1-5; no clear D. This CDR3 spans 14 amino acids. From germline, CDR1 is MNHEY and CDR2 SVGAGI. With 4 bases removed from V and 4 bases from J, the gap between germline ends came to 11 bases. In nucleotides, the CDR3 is TGTGCCAGCAGTTTAGGACGACTAAATCAGCCCCAGCATTTT. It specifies CASSLGRLNQPQHF.

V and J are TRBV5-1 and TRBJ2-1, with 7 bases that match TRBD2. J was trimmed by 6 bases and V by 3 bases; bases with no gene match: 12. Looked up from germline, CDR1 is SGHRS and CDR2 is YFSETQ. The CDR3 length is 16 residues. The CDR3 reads CASSWFSLADTNEQFF. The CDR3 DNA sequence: TGCGCCAGCAGCTGGTTTTCGCTAGCGGATACCAATGAGCAGTTCTTC.

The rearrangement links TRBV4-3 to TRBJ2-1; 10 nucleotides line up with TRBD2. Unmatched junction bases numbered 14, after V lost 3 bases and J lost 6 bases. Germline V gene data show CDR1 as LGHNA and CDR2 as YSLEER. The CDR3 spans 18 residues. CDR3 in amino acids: CASSQPTPSGSKGNEQFF. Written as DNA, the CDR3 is TGCGCCAGCAGCCAGCCAACCCCTAGCGGGAGCAAGGGCAATGAGCAGTTCTTC.

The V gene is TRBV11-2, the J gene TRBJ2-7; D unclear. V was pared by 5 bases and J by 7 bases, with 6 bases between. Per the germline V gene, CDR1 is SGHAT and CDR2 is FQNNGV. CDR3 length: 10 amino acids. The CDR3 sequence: CASSNKEQYF. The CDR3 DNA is TGTGCCAGCAGCAACAAGGAGCAGTACTTC.

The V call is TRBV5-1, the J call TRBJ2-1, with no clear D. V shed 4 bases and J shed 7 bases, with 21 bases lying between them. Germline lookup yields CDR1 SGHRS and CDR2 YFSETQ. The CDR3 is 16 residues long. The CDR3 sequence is CASSPGLGPKTNEQFF. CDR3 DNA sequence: TGCGCCAGCAGCCCGGGTCTAGGGCCAAAAACAAATGAGCAGTTCTTC.

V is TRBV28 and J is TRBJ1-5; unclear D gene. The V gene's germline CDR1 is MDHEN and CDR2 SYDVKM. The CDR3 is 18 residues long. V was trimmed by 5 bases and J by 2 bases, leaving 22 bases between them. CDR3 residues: CASSPPPYGEGGNQPQHF. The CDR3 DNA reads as TGTGCCAGCAGTCCCCCCCCCTACGGGGAGGGCGGCAATCAGCCCCAGCATTTT.

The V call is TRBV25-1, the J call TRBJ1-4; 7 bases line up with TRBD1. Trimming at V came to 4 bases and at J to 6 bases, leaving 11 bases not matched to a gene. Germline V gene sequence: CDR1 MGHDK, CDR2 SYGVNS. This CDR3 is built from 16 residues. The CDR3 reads CASSGRQGGFHEKLFF. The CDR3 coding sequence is TGTGCCAGCAGTGGGCGACAGGGCGGCTTTCATGAAAAACTGTTTTTT.